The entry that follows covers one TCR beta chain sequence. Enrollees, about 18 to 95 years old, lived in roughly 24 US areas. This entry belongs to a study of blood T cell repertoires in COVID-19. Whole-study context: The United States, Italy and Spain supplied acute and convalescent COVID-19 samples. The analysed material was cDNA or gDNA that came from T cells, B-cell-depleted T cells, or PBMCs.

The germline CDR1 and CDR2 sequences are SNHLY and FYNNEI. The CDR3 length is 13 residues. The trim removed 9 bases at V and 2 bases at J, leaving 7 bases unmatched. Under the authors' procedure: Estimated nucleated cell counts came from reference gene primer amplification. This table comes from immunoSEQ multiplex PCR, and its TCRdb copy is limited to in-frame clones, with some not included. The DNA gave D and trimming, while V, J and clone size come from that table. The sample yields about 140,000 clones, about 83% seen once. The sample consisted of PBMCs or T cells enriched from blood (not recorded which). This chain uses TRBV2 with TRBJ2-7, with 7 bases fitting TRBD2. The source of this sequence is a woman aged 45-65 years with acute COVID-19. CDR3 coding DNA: TGTGCCAGAAAGGCTAGCGGAACCTACGAGCAGTACTTC. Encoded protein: CARKASGTYEQYF.